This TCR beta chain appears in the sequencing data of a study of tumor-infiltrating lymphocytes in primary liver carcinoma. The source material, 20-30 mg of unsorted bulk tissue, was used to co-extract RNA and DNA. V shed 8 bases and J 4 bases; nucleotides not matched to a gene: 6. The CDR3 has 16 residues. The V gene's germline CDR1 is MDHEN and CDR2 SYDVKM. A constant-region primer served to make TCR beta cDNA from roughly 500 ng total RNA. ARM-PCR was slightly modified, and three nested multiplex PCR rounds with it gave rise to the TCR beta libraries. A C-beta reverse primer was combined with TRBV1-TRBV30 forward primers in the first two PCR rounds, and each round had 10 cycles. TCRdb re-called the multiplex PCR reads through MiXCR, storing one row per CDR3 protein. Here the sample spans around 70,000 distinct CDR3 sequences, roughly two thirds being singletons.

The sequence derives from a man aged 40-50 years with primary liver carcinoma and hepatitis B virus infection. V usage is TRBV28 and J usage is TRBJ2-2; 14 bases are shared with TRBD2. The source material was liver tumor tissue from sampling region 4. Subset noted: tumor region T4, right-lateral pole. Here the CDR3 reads CASFPGTSGSTGELFF. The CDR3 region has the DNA TGTGCCAGCTTCCCTGGGACTAGCGGGAGCACCGGGGAGCTGTTTTTT.